This T cell receptor (beta chain) was found in a study of OX40 agonist ivuxolimab in advanced cancers. About the study: The study gave patients intravenous ivuxolimab at 0.01 to 10 mg/kg every 2 weeks. Study-wide results and caveats: CD4+ and CD8+ blood T cells expanded clonally by week 6 at 0.1 to 3.0 mg/kg. Relative to CD4+, CD8+ T cells held more expanded clones on average. Determination of antigen specificity was not performed for the expanded peripheral T cells.

To note about this clone: Its antigen remains unknown.

Some clones are missing from TCRdb's copy, which holds only in-frame ones; the method was immunoSEQ multiplex PCR. Here the sample spans fewer than 65,000 clones, 90% to 95% being singletons. The ends were cut back, 7 bases at V and 6 bases at J, with 9 bases in the middle. CDR1 is GTSNPN and CDR2 is SVGIG in the germline V gene (reference sequence). The CDR3 consists of 11 residues. Here the sequenced sample was CD4+ or CD8+ T cells sorted from blood, taken in a trial of the OX40 agonist ivuxolimab. The chain links TRBV30 to TRBJ2-2; D is unresolved. The sequence came from an adult with an advanced solid tumor such as melanoma, head and neck, liver or kidney cancer. CDR3 in DNA: TGTGCCTCCCTCCTCTCCGGGGAGCTGTTTTTT. It is translated as CASLLSGELFF.